The 18 T cell receptor beta chains listed next were all sequenced from one sample in a study of T-cell memory formation after mild COVID-19. TCRdb passed the 5' RACE reads through MiXCR, listing each CDR3 protein once. The sample records about 190,000 distinct CDR3 sequences, around 27% being singletons. The sample comprised PBMCs or a T cell subset sorted from them (not recorded which). The receptors derive from an adult woman who had mild COVID-19 (a few samples of this study predate the infection). Cell type and time point are not known.

The rearrangement uses TRBV4-2 and TRBJ2-3; the match to TRBD2 covers 11 bases. CDR1 and CDR2 (germline): LGHNA, YNFKEQ. Germline trimming cut 5 bases from V and 3 bases from J; bases unmatched to any gene: 10. This CDR3 region has 17 residues. This CDR3 reads CASSKGPGLAVTDTQYF. The CDR3, as DNA: TGTGCCAGCAGCAAAGGACCGGGACTAGCGGTGACAGATACGCAGTATTTT.

This chain connects TRBV15 to TRBJ1-1; D ambiguous. CDR1 LNHNV and CDR2 YYDKDF come from the germline V gene (reference sequence). The CDR3 loop spans 11 amino acids. Trimming left V 1 base short and J 10 bases short, with 7 bases between. CDR3 DNA sequence: TGTGCCACCAGCAGAGGGGAGCGAGCTTTCTTT. Encoded protein: CATSRGERAFF.

This rearrangement joins TRBV11-2 to TRBJ2-2, with TRBD2 matching 15 bases. Germline CDR1 reads SGHAT; CDR2 reads FQNNGV. V lost 5 bases, J lost 7 bases, and 5 bases stayed unmatched. This CDR3 has 16 residues. CDR3 sequence (DNA): TGTGCCAGCAGCCTGGGACTAGCGGGAGGTATCGGGGAGCTGTTTTTT. This translates into CASSLGLAGGIGELFF.

The rearrangement links TRBV24-1 to TRBJ2-2, with TRBD1 identical over 8 bases. Germline loops: CDR1 KGHDR, CDR2 SFDVKD. With 8 bases clipped from V and 0 bases from J, the junction kept 4 bases outside the gene matches. The CDR3 is 15 residues long. The CDR3 DNA reads TGTGCCACCACCCGGACAGGGCCGAACACCGGGGAGCTGTTTTTT. Its translation is CATTRTGPNTGELFF.

The V gene is TRBV12-3 or TRBV12-4, the J gene TRBJ2-2; D may match TRBD1 or TRBD2 (5 bases each). Trimming took 5 bases from V and 2 from J, leaving 21 bases between them. This CDR3 is built from 18 residues. CDR3 bases: TGTGCCAGCAGTCCTGGTGGGGCGGGCGAACCCAACACCGGGGAGCTGTTTTTT. Translating gives CASSPGGAGEPNTGELFF.

The V call is TRBV12-5, the J call TRBJ1-5; tentative D call: TRBD1 (5 bases). The germline gives CDR1 LGHNT, CDR2 FRNRAP. The CDR3 has 14 residues. V was clipped by 7 bases and J by 4 bases, with 14 bases between them. CDR3 in amino acids: CASVPQGGNQPQHF. In DNA, the CDR3 is TGTGCTAGTGTTCCCCAGGGAGGGAATCAGCCCCAGCATTTT.

Worth noting for this clonotype: Germline and junction disagree at one end, which may indicate a read error. The J gene is TRBJ2-4, the V gene TRBV30; 8 bases match TRBD1. CDR3 length: 13 amino acids. Germline-derived CDR1 and CDR2 are GTSNPN and SVGIG (reference sequence). The CDR3 reads CAWRTGGKTIQYF. CDR3 coding DNA: TGTGCCTGGAGAACAGGGGGTAAAACCATTCAGTACTTC.

This sequence joins TRBV4-1 and TRBJ2-6, with 10 bases that match TRBD1. Germline V lookup: CDR1 MGHRA, CDR2 YSYEKL. This CDR3 comprises 19 residues. V shed 2 bases and J 0 bases; nucleotides not matched to a gene: 7. The chain's CDR3 is CASSQFPGQGNSGANVLTF. CDR3 sequence (DNA): TGCGCCAGCAGCCAATTCCCGGGACAGGGGAACTCTGGGGCCAACGTCCTGACTTTC.

This clonotype was seen a few times. The chain recombines TRBV10-3 with TRBJ1-5; D uncertain. CDR1 is ENHRY, CDR2 SYGVKD, per germline. The V end was cut by 6 bases, the J end by 8 bases, with 14 bases between. CDR3 length: 13 residues. CDR3 protein: CAISPQRGEPQHF. CDR3 in DNA: TGTGCCATCAGCCCCCAACGAGGCGAGCCCCAGCATTTT.

This clonotype was seen once. J is TRBJ2-2 and V is TRBV9; 10 nucleotides align to TRBD1. CDR3 length: 17 residues. The germline V gene has CDR1 SGDLS and CDR2 YYNGEE. Trimming took 2 bases from V and 5 from J; bases not matched to a gene: 9. For the CDR3, the DNA is TGTGCCAGCAGCGTCCACGAGGGGACAGGGGAAACCGGGGAGCTGTTTTTT. Protein product: CASSVHEGTGETGELFF.

This clonotype was seen a few times. The J gene is TRBJ2-1, the V gene TRBV7-2; TRBD2 matches 8 bases. Unmatched junction bases numbered 5, after V lost 4 bases and J lost 0 bases. This CDR3 is built from 16 residues. Per the germline V gene, CDR1 is SGHTA and CDR2 is FQGNSA. The DNA for the CDR3 is TGTGCCAGCAGCTCCAAGGCGGGGGGCTCCTACAATGAGCAGTTCTTC. The encoded protein is CASSSKAGGSYNEQFF.

The CDR3 sequence is CASSPGTGLEQFF. In nucleotides, the CDR3 is TGTGCCAGCAGCCCCGGGACAGGGCTTGAGCAGTTCTTC. J is TRBJ2-1 and V is TRBV7-3; TRBD1 matches 9 bases. V was pared by 5 bases and J by 9 bases, with 5 bases of the junction left unmatched. This CDR3 is 13 amino acids long. Germline assignment: CDR1 SGHTA and CDR2 FQGTGA.

This clonotype came up a few times. This chain connects TRBV12-3 or TRBV12-4 to TRBJ1-2; no firm D call. There are 12 residues in the CDR3. V was cut by 6 bases and J by 6 bases, with 11 bases left in between. CDR3 nucleotides: TGTGCCAGCAGCTTCCGGGGTAATGGCTACACCTTC. It is translated as CASSFRGNGYTF.

The V and J genes are TRBV6-1 and TRBJ2-7, with D perhaps TRBD2 (6 bases). The CDR3 has 15 residues. Trimming left V 4 bases short and J 2 bases short, with 15 bases between. Germline V gene sequence: CDR1 MNHNS, CDR2 SASEGT. CDR3 sequence: CASSAGRGLTYEQYF. DNA for the CDR3: TGTGCCAGCAGTGCCGGCCGGGGACTTACCTACGAGCAGTACTTC.

This chain links TRBV28 with TRBJ2-5; no clear D. Germline CDR1 MDHEN, CDR2 SYDVKM. The CDR3 runs 13 residues. Trimming removed 3 bases from V and 5 bases from J, with 10 bases in between. The DNA for the CDR3 is TGTGCCAGCAGTTTGCCCCCAGTGGAGACCCAGTACTTC. Protein: CASSLPPVETQYF.

The chain carries TRBV5-1 and TRBJ2-2, with D unresolved. CDR1 SGHRS and CDR2 YFSETQ come from the germline V gene. CDR3 length: 15 residues. Trimming stripped 0 bases from V and 2 bases from J, with 8 bases between. The CDR3 coding sequence is TGCGCCAGCAGCTTGGTGGGCAGTAACACCGGGGAGCTGTTTTTT. Amino acid sequence: CASSLVGSNTGELFF.

The genes are TRBV9 and TRBJ2-7; D call uncertain. The length of the CDR3 is 16 residues. Germline lookup yields CDR1 SGDLS and CDR2 YYNGEE. V shed 0 bases and J shed 0 bases, with 13 bases lying between them. Written as DNA, the CDR3 is TGTGCCAGCAGCGTAGGCCCAGCGATGAGCTCCTACGAGCAGTACTTC. Translated: CASSVGPAMSSYEQYF.

The chain is built from TRBV20-1 and TRBJ1-1; no definite D call. The CDR3 consists of 14 residues. Germline CDR1 reads DFQATT; CDR2 reads SNEGSKA (reference sequence). The V gene lost 2 bases and the J gene lost 4 bases, with 14 bases spanning the gap. The CDR3 DNA reads as TGCAGTGCTAGACCCCGGACCTTGCCCACTGAAGCTTTCTTT. Its protein product is CSARPRTLPTEAFF.